The source of this TCR beta chain is a study of cytomegalovirus exposure and HLA in healthy donors. CDR1 is LGHNA and CDR2 is YSLEER in the germline V gene. CDR3 length: 14 amino acids. V shed 4 bases and J 8 bases; nucleotides not matched to a gene: 4. The PCR contained 60 Vbeta and 13 Jbeta primers. TCRdb's table, derived via immunoSEQ multiplex PCR, lists solely in-frame clones and lacks some. The sample records about 130,000 clones, about 70% being singletons. As to this clone: Its antigen remains unidentified.

The study's findings and limits: TCR beta chain V- and J-gene trimming was linked, in a later analysis, to a missense variant in DCLRE1C. Within an earlier analysis, most TCR beta V segments proved productive either about 90% or about 30% of the time. There were reportedly fewer N-insertions in an Asian-associated ancestry cluster than the approximately 600-donor mean, in a later analysis. Accurate prediction of most subjects' HLA-A and HLA-B alleles from TCR beta sequences was reported.

Sequences were obtained from PBMCs. The source of this sequence is an older woman in good health and CMV-seropositive. The rearrangement uses TRBV4-3 and TRBJ2-1, with 11 bases identical to TRBD1. CDR3 residues: CASSRGTGGDEQFF. CDR3 bases: TGCGCCAGCAGCCGGGGGACAGGGGGGGATGAGCAGTTCTTC.